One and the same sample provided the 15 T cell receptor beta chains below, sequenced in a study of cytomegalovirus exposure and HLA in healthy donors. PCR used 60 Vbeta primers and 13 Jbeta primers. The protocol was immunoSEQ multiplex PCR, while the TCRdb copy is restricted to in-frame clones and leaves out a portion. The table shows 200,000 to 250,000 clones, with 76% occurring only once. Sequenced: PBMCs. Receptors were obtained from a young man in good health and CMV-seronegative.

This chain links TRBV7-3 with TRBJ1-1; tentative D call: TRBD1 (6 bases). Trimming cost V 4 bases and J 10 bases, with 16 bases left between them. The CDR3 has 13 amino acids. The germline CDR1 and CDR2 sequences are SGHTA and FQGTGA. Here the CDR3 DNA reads TGTGCCAGCAGCTACAGGGTATCCGACAGAGCTTTCTTT. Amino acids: CASSYRVSDRAFF.

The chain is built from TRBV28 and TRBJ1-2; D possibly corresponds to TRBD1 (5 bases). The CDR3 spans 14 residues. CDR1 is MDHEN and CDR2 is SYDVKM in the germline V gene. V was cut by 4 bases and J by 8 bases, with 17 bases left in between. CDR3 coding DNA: TGTGCCAGCAGTTATCGGGAGGGGCTATTGGGCTACACCTTC. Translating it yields CASSYREGLLGYTF.

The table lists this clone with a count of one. Written as DNA, the CDR3 is TGTGCCAGCAGCGACAGGATAAGCAATCAGCCCCAGCATTTT. It codes for CASSDRISNQPQHF. The V and J genes are TRBV28 and TRBJ1-5, with D possibly TRBD1 on 6 matching bases. The CDR3 is 14 residues long. Between the trimmed V and J ends, which lost 6 bases and 1 base, there was a span of 10 bases. The germline V gene has CDR1 MDHEN and CDR2 SYDVKM.

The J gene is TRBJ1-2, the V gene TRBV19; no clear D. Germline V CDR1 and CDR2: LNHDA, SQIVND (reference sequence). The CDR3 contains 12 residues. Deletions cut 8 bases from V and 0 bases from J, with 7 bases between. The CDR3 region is CASSLSNYGYTF. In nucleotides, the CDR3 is TGTGCCAGTTCCTTGTCTAACTATGGCTACACCTTC.

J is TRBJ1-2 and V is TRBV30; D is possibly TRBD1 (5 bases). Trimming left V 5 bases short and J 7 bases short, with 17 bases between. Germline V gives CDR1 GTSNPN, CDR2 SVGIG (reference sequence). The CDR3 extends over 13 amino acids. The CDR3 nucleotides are TGTGCCTGGGGGCTTCGCGGGGGGGGTGGCTACACCTTC. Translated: CAWGLRGGGGYTF.

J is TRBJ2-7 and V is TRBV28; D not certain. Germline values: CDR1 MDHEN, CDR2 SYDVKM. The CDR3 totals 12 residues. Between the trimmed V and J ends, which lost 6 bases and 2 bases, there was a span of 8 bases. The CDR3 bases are TGTGCCAGCAGCCTGAGTCCCTACGAGCAGTACTTC. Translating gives CASSLSPYEQYF. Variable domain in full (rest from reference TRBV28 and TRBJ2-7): DVKVTQSSRYLVKRTGEKVFLECVQDMDHENMFWYRQDPGLGLRLIYFSYDVKMKEKGDIPEGYSVSREKKERFSLILESASTNQTSMYLCASSLSPYEQYFGPGTRLTVT.

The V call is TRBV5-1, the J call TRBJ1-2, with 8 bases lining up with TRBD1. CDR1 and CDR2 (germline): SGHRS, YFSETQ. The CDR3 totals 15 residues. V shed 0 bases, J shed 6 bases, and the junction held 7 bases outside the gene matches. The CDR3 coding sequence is TGCGCCAGCAGCTTGGATGGGGGCAGGGGGCATGGCTACACCTTC. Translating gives CASSLDGGRGHGYTF.

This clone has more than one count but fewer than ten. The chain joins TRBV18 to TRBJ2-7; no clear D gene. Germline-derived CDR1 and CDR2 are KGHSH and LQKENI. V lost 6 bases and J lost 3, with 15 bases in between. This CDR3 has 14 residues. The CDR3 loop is CASSPFEADYEQYF. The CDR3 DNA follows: TGTGCCAGCTCCCCATTCGAGGCAGACTACGAGCAGTACTTC. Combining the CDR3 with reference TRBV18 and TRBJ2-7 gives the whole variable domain NAGVMQNPRHLVRRRGQEARLRCSPMKGHSHVYWYRQLPEEGLKFMVYLQKENIIDESGMPKERFSAEFPKEGPSILRIQQVVRGDSAAYFCASSPFEADYEQYFGPGTRLTVT.

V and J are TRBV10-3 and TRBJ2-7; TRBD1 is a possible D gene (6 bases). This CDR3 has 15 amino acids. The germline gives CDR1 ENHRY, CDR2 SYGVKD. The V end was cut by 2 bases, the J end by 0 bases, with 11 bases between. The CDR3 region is CAISEGADSSYEQYF. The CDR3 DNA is TGTGCCATCAGTGAGGGTGCGGACAGCTCCTACGAGCAGTACTTC.

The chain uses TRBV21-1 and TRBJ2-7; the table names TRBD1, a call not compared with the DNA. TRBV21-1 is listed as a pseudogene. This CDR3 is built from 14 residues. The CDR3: CASSTDRSAYEQYF. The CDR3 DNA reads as TGTGCCAGCAGCACGGACAGGTCGGCCTACGAGCAGTACTTC.

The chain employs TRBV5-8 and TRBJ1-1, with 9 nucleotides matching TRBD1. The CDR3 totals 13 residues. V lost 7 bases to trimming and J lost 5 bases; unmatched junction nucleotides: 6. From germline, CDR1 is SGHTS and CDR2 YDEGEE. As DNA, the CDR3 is TGTGCCAGCTTGGGACAGGGAGGGACTGAAGCTTTCTTT. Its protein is CASLGQGGTEAFF.

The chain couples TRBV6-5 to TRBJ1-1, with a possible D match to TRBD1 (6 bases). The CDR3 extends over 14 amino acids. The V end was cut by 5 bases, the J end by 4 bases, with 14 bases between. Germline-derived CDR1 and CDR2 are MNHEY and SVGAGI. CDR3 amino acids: CASSPFRGITEAFF. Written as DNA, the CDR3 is TGTGCCAGCAGTCCATTCAGGGGAATCACTGAAGCTTTCTTT.

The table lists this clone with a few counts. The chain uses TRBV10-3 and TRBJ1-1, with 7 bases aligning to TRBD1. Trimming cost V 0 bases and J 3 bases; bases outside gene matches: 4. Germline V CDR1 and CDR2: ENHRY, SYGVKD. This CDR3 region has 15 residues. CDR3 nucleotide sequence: TGTGCCATCAGTGAGTCTGGAGGGGGCGACACTGAAGCTTTCTTT. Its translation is CAISESGGGDTEAFF.

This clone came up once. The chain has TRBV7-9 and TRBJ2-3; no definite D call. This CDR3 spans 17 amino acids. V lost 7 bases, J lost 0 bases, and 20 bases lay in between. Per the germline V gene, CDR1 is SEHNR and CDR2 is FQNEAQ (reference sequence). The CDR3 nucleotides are TGTGCCAGCACATTCGGCGTCTCGACTCCAAGCACAGATACGCAGTATTTT. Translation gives CASTFGVSTPSTDTQYF.

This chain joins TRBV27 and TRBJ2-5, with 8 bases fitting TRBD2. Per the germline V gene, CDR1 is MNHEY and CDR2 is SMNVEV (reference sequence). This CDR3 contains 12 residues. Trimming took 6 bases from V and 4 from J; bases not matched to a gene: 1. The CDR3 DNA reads TGTGCCAGCAGGCGGGGGGCAGAGACCCAGTACTTC. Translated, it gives CASRRGAETQYF.